The 14 T cell receptor beta chains listed next were all sequenced from one sample in a study of molecular identifiers for immune sequencing clone quantification. TCRdb itself ran the PCR reads through MiXCR, one entry per CDR3 protein. This table holds hundreds of thousands of distinct CDR3 sequences, 25% found once. The sample consisted of naive CD8+ T cells from blood, with Jurkat cell RNA spiked in. The subset: FACS-sorted CD8+CD4-CCR7+CD45RA+ naive T cells. The receptors here all came from a human donor in good health. Some libraries in this study had Jurkat cell RNA spiked in.

This clonotype was seen repeatedly, ten times or more. The rearrangement links TRBV11-3 to TRBJ2-1; no definite D call. CDR3 size: 12 residues. V was cut by 5 bases and J by 8 bases, with 10 bases left in between. Germline CDR1 SGHNT, CDR2 YENEEA. The chain's CDR3 is CASSLLADEQFF. CDR3 coding DNA: TGTGCCAGCAGCCTCCTGGCTGATGAGCAGTTCTTC.

Notes on this clonotype: A much larger clone differs from this one at a single base, so this may be a read error. The chain is built from TRBV6-1 and TRBJ1-1, with TRBD1 identical over 10 bases. This CDR3 comprises 15 residues. Germline V gene lookup returns CDR1 MNHNS and CDR2 SASEGT. The CDR3 DNA reads TGTGCCTGCAGTAAAGAACGGACAGGGGGCACTGAAGCTTTCTTT. Protein sequence: CACSKERTGGTEAFF.

This clonotype was observed at least ten times. This chain joins TRBV7-9 and TRBJ2-4, with 13 bases matching TRBD2. Trimming removed 5 bases from V and 5 bases from J; junction bases left unmatched: 3. Germline V lookup: CDR1 SEHNR, CDR2 FQNEAQ (reference sequence). CDR3 length: 15 amino acids. The CDR3 sequence: CASSGGLAGQNIQYF. The CDR3 DNA follows: TGTGCCAGCAGCGGGGGACTAGCGGGACAAAACATTCAGTACTTC. Supplemented by reference TRBV7-9 and TRBJ2-4, the full variable domain reads DTGVSQNPRHKITKRGQNVTFRCDPISEHNRLYWYRQTLGQGPEFLTYFQNEAQLEKSRLLSDRFSAERPKGSFSTLEIQRTEQGDSAMYLCASSGGLAGQNIQYFGAGTRLSVL.

This clonotype showed up many times. The chain uses TRBV7-9 and TRBJ2-3; D unclear. The CDR3 has 16 residues. The germline gives CDR1 SEHNR, CDR2 FQNEAQ (reference sequence). Deletions cut 5 bases from V and 1 base from J, with 16 bases between. In DNA, the CDR3 is TGTGCCAGCAGCCCCCCCATGGGTGACCGCACAGATACGCAGTATTTT. Translating it yields CASSPPMGDRTDTQYF.

The chain uses TRBV6-1 and TRBJ1-1, with 9 bases lining up with TRBD1. Germline assignment: CDR1 MNHNS and CDR2 SASEGT. This CDR3 is built from 15 residues. With 4 bases clipped from V and 5 bases from J, the junction kept 8 bases outside the gene matches. In DNA form, the CDR3 reads TGTGCCAGCAGTGCACCTGGGACAGGGAGGACTGAAGCTTTCTTT. Its translation: CASSAPGTGRTEAFF.

The chain is built from TRBV6-4 and TRBJ1-4; possibly TRBD1 for D (5 bases). This CDR3 contains 14 residues. Looked up from germline, CDR1 is MRHNA and CDR2 is SNTAGT. The V and J ends lost 7 bases and 3 bases respectively, with 12 bases between them. The CDR3 DNA reads TGTGCCAGCAAAAACAGGAAATCTAATGAAAAACTGTTTTTT. Translation gives CASKNRKSNEKLFF.

CDR3 in DNA: TGTGCCAGCAGTTCGGACACTATCCATGGGGAGCTGTTTTTT. Encoded protein: CASSSDTIHGELFF. This rearrangement joins TRBV12-3 or TRBV12-4 to TRBJ2-2; possible D gene TRBD1, 5 bases. V lost 4 bases and J 8 bases, leaving 14 bases between the germline ends. The CDR3 is 14 residues long.

In the case of this clonotype: This sequence may be a read error, since a much larger clone differs from it by one base. V usage is TRBV28 and J usage is TRBJ2-7, with 7 bases fitting TRBD2. J gave up 2 bases and V 5 bases, and 6 bases lay outside the gene matches. This CDR3 contains 14 residues. Germline CDR1 reads MDHEN; CDR2 reads SYDVKM. The CDR3 spells CASSPGLPPYEQYF. The CDR3 DNA reads as TGTGCCAGCAGTCCGGGACTACCCCCCTACGAGCAGTACTTC.

With regard to this clonotype: This CDR3 fails to terminate in the conserved phenylalanine or tryptophan, so it likely reflects a read error. The J gene is TRBJ1-2, the V gene TRBV27, with 7 bases matching TRBD1. V lost 7 bases and J lost 4; bases outside the gene matches: 9. Germline V gives CDR1 MNHEY, CDR2 SMNVEV (reference sequence). This CDR3 comprises 14 residues. CDR3 sequence: CASTPIQGSYGYTS. CDR3 nucleotides: TGTGCCAGCACCCCGATACAGGGGTCCTATGGCTACACCTCC.

This clonotype has only a few counts. This sequence joins TRBV30 and TRBJ2-1; a weak D match, TRBD1 (6 bases). Germline CDR1 GTSNPN, CDR2 SVGIG (reference sequence). This CDR3 spans 15 amino acids. The V end was cut by 0 bases, the J end by 4 bases, with 13 bases between. CDR3 residues: CAWSVSQGLYNEQFF. In DNA form, the CDR3 reads TGTGCCTGGAGTGTATCCCAGGGGCTGTACAATGAGCAGTTCTTC.

The chain recombines TRBV6-2 or TRBV6-3 with TRBJ2-1, with TRBD2 identical over 12 bases. Per germline, CDR1 MNHEY and CDR2 SVGEGT. Losses at the gene ends were 5 bases for V and 6 bases for J; bases not matched to a gene: 8. The CDR3 has 16 residues. The CDR3 coding sequence is TGTGCCAGCAGTAAAACGACTAGCGGGAGCACCAATGAGCAGTTCTTC. Encoded protein: CASSKTTSGSTNEQFF.

As concerns this clonotype: This clone may be a read error of a much larger clone one base away. The V call is TRBV12-3 or TRBV12-4, the J call TRBJ2-4, with TRBD1 as a possible D gene (5 bases). Between the trimmed V and J ends, which lost 5 bases and 6 bases, there was a span of 14 bases. The CDR3 loop spans 14 amino acids. DNA for the CDR3: TGTGCCAGCAGTGCGAGTGCGGACATAAACATTCAGTACTTC. It codes for CASSASADINIQYF.

Only a few counts were recorded for this clonotype. The CDR3 coding sequence is TGCAGTCCGCTAGGTGAGGGGGCTGAAGCTTTCTTT. Amino acid sequence: CSPLGEGAEAFF. The chain recombines TRBV20-1 with TRBJ1-1; D is possibly TRBD1 (6 bases). CDR1 DFQATT and CDR2 SNEGSKA come from the germline V gene (reference sequence). The CDR3 sequence is 12 residues long. Trimming pared 8 bases from V and 6 bases from J, leaving 16 bases between.

This chain connects TRBV12-3 or TRBV12-4 to TRBJ1-1; D call uncertain. Trimming left V 1 base short and J 6 bases short, with 9 bases between. This CDR3 is built from 13 residues. This CDR3 reads CASSLVLSSEAFF. The CDR3 region has the DNA TGTGCCAGCAGTTTAGTGTTAAGCTCTGAAGCTTTCTTT.